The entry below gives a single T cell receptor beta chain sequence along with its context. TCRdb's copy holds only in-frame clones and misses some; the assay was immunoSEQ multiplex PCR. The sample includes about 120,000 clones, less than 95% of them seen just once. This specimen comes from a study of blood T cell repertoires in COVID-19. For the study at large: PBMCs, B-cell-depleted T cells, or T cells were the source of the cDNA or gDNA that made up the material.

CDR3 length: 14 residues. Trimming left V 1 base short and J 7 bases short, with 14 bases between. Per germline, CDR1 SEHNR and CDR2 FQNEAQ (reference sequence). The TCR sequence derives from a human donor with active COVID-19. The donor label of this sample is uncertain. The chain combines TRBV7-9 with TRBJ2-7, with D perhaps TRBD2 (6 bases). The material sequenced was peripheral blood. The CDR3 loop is CASSLEWGTGEQYF. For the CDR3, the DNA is TGTGCCAGCAGCTTAGAATGGGGGACTGGTGAGCAGTACTTC.